One and the same sample provided the 12 T cell receptor beta chains below, sequenced in a study of PD-L1 blockade in urothelial cancer (dated by TCRdb to 2017 to 2019). The time point label corresponds to: pretreatment peripheral blood. The method was the immunoSEQ multiplex PCR assay. As stored in TCRdb, this immuneACCESS dataset retains in-frame rearrangements with V and J assigned. A fraction of the clones does not appear; measured against another copy, unresolved V genes explain less than half of the discrepancy, and the remainder lacks a known reason. Across this sample there are approximately 86,000 clones, with about 82% seen only once. About 6.9% of the sample belongs to the ten largest clones. This material consisted of PBMCs, taken around atezolizumab (anti-PD-L1) treatment. The receptors stem from a man aged 40-49 years with urothelial cancer.

This clone showed up just once. The gene calls are TRBV9 and TRBJ2-2, with D tentatively TRBD2 (6 bases). The CDR3 runs to 13 residues. CDR1 and CDR2 from the germline V gene are SGDLS and YYNGEE. V was pared by 4 bases and J by 5 bases, with 9 bases between. Here the CDR3 reads CASSRRVTGELFF. CDR3 nucleotides: TGTGCCAGCAGCAGGAGGGTGACCGGGGAGCTGTTTTTT.

This rearrangement joins TRBV28 to TRBJ2-5; D not resolved. CDR3 length equals 14 residues. Germline values: CDR1 MDHEN, CDR2 SYDVKM. The V end lost 3 bases, the J end lost 4 bases, and 12 bases lay between the germline ends. This CDR3 is CASSFLRSGETQYF. The CDR3 DNA reads as TGTGCCAGCAGTTTTCTAAGGAGTGGAGAGACCCAGTACTTC.

The chain uses TRBV16 and TRBJ1-1; D remains ambiguous. This CDR3 comprises 13 residues. Germline loops: CDR1 KGHSY, CDR2 FQNENV. V lost 0 bases and J 6 bases, leaving 8 bases between the germline ends. The CDR3, as DNA: TGTGCCAGCAGCCAATCTAGGAGTGCTGAAGCTTTCTTT. Translation gives CASSQSRSAEAFF.

The V call is TRBV28, the J call TRBJ2-3; 7 positions agree with TRBD2. Trimming took 6 bases from V and 0 from J; bases not matched to a gene: 9. Per the germline V gene, CDR1 is MDHEN and CDR2 is SYDVKM. The CDR3 contains 16 residues. The CDR3 DNA follows: TGTGCCAGCAGCCTGTCGGCTAGCGGTAGCACAGATACGCAGTATTTT. Its translation is CASSLSASGSTDTQYF.

The rearrangement links TRBV29-1 to TRBJ2-5; D not certain. The CDR3 covers 11 residues. CDR1 and CDR2 from the germline V gene are SQVTM and ANQGSEA. Trimming cost V 3 bases and J 5 bases, with 7 bases left between them. The CDR3 protein is CSVERWETQYF. CDR3 DNA: TGCAGCGTTGAGCGGTGGGAGACCCAGTACTTC.

This clone came up once. The chain joins TRBV14 to TRBJ1-3, with 8 bases identical to TRBD1. V lost 4 bases to trimming and J lost 8 bases; unmatched junction nucleotides: 10. The CDR3 runs to 15 residues. CDR1 is SGHDN and CDR2 is FVKESK in the germline V gene. CDR3 in DNA: TGTGCCAGCAGCCCCTTACAGGGGGAATGGGACACCATATATTTT. It yields the protein CASSPLQGEWDTIYF.

This chain connects TRBV19 to TRBJ2-1, with D unresolved. Trimming took off 4 bases at V and 0 bases at J, with 7 bases between the two ends. The CDR3 is 14 amino acids. CDR1 and CDR2 (germline): LNHDA, SQIVND (reference sequence). CDR3 DNA: TGTGCCAGTAGTAGGGCGAACTCCTACAATGAGCAGTTCTTC. It translates to CASSRANSYNEQFF.

The chain uses TRBV28 and TRBJ2-1; 9 bases align to TRBD1. There are 15 residues in the CDR3. Trimming at V came to 7 bases and at J to 4 bases, leaving 8 bases not matched to a gene. CDR1 MDHEN and CDR2 SYDVKM come from the germline V gene. The CDR3 loop reads CASTTGGGGYNEQFF. In DNA, the CDR3 is TGTGCCAGCACGACAGGGGGAGGCGGTTACAATGAGCAGTTCTTC.

The chain combines TRBV29-1 with TRBJ1-2, with unresolved D. This CDR3 has 11 residues. V was trimmed by 7 bases and J by 5 bases, leaving 11 bases between them. Germline V gene lookup returns CDR1 SQVTM and CDR2 ANQGSEA. The DNA for the CDR3 is TGCAGCGCCCCTCGCGATTATGGCTACACCTTC. This codes for CSAPRDYGYTF.

As DNA, the CDR3 is TGTGCCAGCAGCCCCCGGACTAGCGGGAGGAATACAGATACGCAGTATTTT. Translating gives CASSPRTSGRNTDTQYF. V usage is TRBV7-8 and J usage is TRBJ2-3; 14 bases fit TRBD2. Per germline, CDR1 SGHVS and CDR2 FQNEAQ. CDR3 length: 17 amino acids. The V gene end was trimmed by 5 bases and the J gene end by 3 bases; junction bases not matched to a gene: 7.

V gene TRBV7-8 combines with J gene TRBJ2-7, with D maybe TRBD2 (6 bases). V was shortened by 3 bases and J by 3 bases, with 15 bases between the two germline ends. The CDR3 runs 15 residues. Germline CDR1 and CDR2: SGHVS and FQNEAQ. CDR3 sequence reads: CASSLAGTAFYEQYF. The CDR3 DNA sequence: TGTGCCAGCAGCTTGGCCGGGACTGCCTTCTACGAGCAGTACTTC.

The rearrangement links TRBV9 to TRBJ2-5; 9 bases fit TRBD2. Germline CDR1 reads SGDLS; CDR2 reads YYNGEE. The CDR3 runs to 16 residues. V was clipped by 3 bases and J by 5 bases; unmatched bases: 11. This CDR3 is CASSGSGSARWETQYF. The CDR3, as DNA: TGTGCCAGCAGCGGTAGCGGGAGCGCCCGGTGGGAGACCCAGTACTTC.